The 15 T cell receptor beta chains below all came from one sample that was sequenced in a study of cytomegalovirus exposure and HLA in healthy donors. The PCR used 60 Vbeta and 13 Jbeta primers. Profiling relied on immunoSEQ multiplex PCR, and the TCRdb table lists in-frame clones only, not all of them. The top ten hold 1.5% to 2% of the sample, which has about 180,000 clones, about 79% seen once. Sample: PBMCs. Every receptor here comes from a man aged 18 to 29 in good health and CMV-seronegative.

This rearrangement joins TRBV7-2 to TRBJ1-6; D uncertain. Germline loops: CDR1 SGHTA, CDR2 FQGNSA. The CDR3 is made up of 12 amino acids. Trimming pared 4 bases from V and 11 bases from J, leaving 9 bases between. DNA for the CDR3: TGTGCCAGCAGCTCCCCCGGGGCACCCCTCCACTTT. This translates into CASSSPGAPLHF. Full variable domain (missing parts from reference TRBV7-2 and TRBJ1-6): GAGVSQSPSNKVTEKGKDVELRCDPISGHTALYWYRQSLGQGLEFLIYFQGNSAPDKSGLPSDRFSAERTGGSVSTLTIQRTQQEDSAVYLCASSSPGAPLHFGNGTRLTVT.

The V gene is TRBV9, the J gene TRBJ2-7; 8 nucleotides align to TRBD1. This CDR3 contains 14 residues. The V and J ends lost 4 bases and 5 bases, in that order; junction bases with no gene match: 8. From germline, CDR1 is SGDLS and CDR2 YYNGEE. Written as DNA, the CDR3 is TGTGCCAGCAGCCCACAGGGGGTCGACGACGAGCAGTACTTC. Protein sequence: CASSPQGVDDEQYF.

This clone was detected a few times. V is TRBV6-1 and J is TRBJ1-1; D unresolved. CDR3 length equals 13 residues. The germline CDR1 and CDR2 sequences are MNHNS and SASEGT. Trimming took off 6 bases at V and 3 bases at J, with 11 bases between the two ends. As DNA, the CDR3 is TGTGCCAGCAGGCTCCGGCGGGACACTGAAGCTTTCTTT. Amino acids: CASRLRRDTEAFF.

The chain recombines TRBV5-4 with TRBJ1-1; weak D call: TRBD1 (5 bases). The germline V gene has CDR1 SGHNT and CDR2 YYREEE (reference sequence). The CDR3 is 12 amino acids. V dropped 6 bases and J dropped 10 bases, with 16 bases sitting between them. The CDR3: CASIKPGGTAFF. DNA of the CDR3: TGTGCCAGCATCAAACCCGGGGGGACAGCTTTCTTT.

About this clone: This sample also contains other DNA sequences that code for the same CDR3. The CDR3 DNA reads TGTGCCACCAGAAAAAGCGGGGACAGGGGACAGAAAGCTTTCTTT. It yields the protein CATRKSGDRGQKAFF. V gene TRBV15 combines with J gene TRBJ1-1; TRBD1 agrees at 10 bases. The CDR3 totals 15 residues. Looked up from germline, CDR1 is LNHNV and CDR2 is YYDKDF (reference sequence). V dropped 6 bases and J dropped 9; count of bases not matched to a gene: 13. Drawing the rest from reference TRBV15 and TRBJ1-1, the complete variable domain is DAMVIQNPRYQVTQFGKPVTLSCSQTLNHNVMYWYQQKSSQAPKLLFHYYDKDFNNEADTPDNFQSRRPNTSFCFLDIRSPGLGDTAMYLCATRKSGDRGQKAFFGQGTRLTVV.

The rearrangement uses TRBV18 and TRBJ2-5; no firm D call. Looked up from germline, CDR1 is KGHSH and CDR2 is LQKENI. Trimming stripped 0 bases from V and 3 bases from J, with 17 bases between. The CDR3 consists of 17 residues. The CDR3 reads CASSPPPIRVTEETQYF. The CDR3 coding sequence is TGTGCCAGCTCACCACCGCCTATACGGGTTACCGAAGAGACCCAGTACTTC.

This clone was detected a few times. This rearrangement joins TRBV27 to TRBJ2-7; 11 bases agree with TRBD1. The V and J ends lost 7 bases and 4 bases, in that order; junction bases with no gene match: 9. The CDR3 spans 15 residues. The germline V gene encodes CDR1 MNHEY and CDR2 SMNVEV (reference sequence). The CDR3 DNA sequence: TGTGCCAGCAAGGAATTGGACAGGGGGCTTTACGAGCAGTACTTC. The encoded protein is CASKELDRGLYEQYF.

The rearrangement uses TRBV5-1 and TRBJ1-6; 9 nucleotides match TRBD1. With 4 bases clipped from V and 6 bases from J, the junction kept 5 bases outside the gene matches. CDR3 length: 15 amino acids. CDR1 SGHRS and CDR2 YFSETQ come from the germline V gene. The CDR3 here is CASSPMGQGNSPLHF. The CDR3 DNA reads as TGCGCCAGCAGCCCCATGGGACAGGGTAATTCACCCCTCCACTTT.

This clone appeared a single time. The rearrangement joins TRBV27 to TRBJ2-2; D possibly corresponds to TRBD2 (7 bases). V lost 5 bases and J 7 bases, leaving 23 bases between the germline ends. Germline CDR1 reads MNHEY; CDR2 reads SMNVEV (reference sequence). CDR3 length: 17 amino acids. The CDR3 reads CASSLAASGLGGGELFF. The CDR3 nucleotides are TGTGCCAGCAGTCTGGCGGCTAGCGGCCTAGGGGGCGGGGAGCTGTTTTTT.

This clone has more than one count but fewer than ten. The rearrangement links TRBV5-1 to TRBJ1-3; weak D call: TRBD1 (5 bases). Trimming took off 3 bases at V and 5 bases at J, with 18 bases between the two ends. Germline V lookup: CDR1 SGHRS, CDR2 YFSETQ. CDR3 length: 16 residues. The chain's CDR3 is CASSSGGPGLRNTIYF. CDR3 DNA sequence: TGCGCCAGCAGCTCGGGGGGACCGGGTCTGCGAAACACCATATATTTT.

V is TRBV19 and J is TRBJ1-6, with TRBD1 identical over 8 bases. The CDR3 is 12 amino acids. J lost 15 bases, V lost 4 bases, and 5 bases had no gene match. Germline V lookup: CDR1 LNHDA, CDR2 SQIVND (reference sequence). The CDR3 loop is CASSTRTGYLHF. For the CDR3, the DNA is TGTGCCAGTAGTACCCGGACAGGGTACCTCCACTTT. The variable domain in full, completed from reference TRBV19 and TRBJ1-6, reads DGGITQSPKYLFRKEGQNVTLSCEQNLNHDAMYWYRQDPGQGLRLIYYSQIVNDFQKGDIAEGYSVSREKKESFPLTVTSAQKNPTAFYLCASSTRTGYLHFGNGTRLTVT.

The chain couples TRBV27 to TRBJ2-7; possibly TRBD2 for D (6 bases). The CDR3 covers 14 residues. V dropped 3 bases and J dropped 2 bases, with 11 bases sitting between them. The germline V gene encodes CDR1 MNHEY and CDR2 SMNVEV (reference sequence). The CDR3 DNA is TGTGCCAGCAGTTTTACGGGGAGGACCTACGAGCAGTACTTC. Translation: CASSFTGRTYEQYF.

Comments on this clone: Other nucleotide sequences from this sample produce the same CDR3. The chain links TRBV6-5 to TRBJ2-2, with TRBD1 matching 7 bases. V trimming: 6 bases; J trimming: 2 bases; junction bases outside the gene matches: 3. The CDR3 length is 14 residues. Germline values: CDR1 MNHEY, CDR2 SVGAGI. The CDR3 DNA reads TGTGCCAGCAGGAGGACAGGCAACACCGGGGAGCTGTTTTTT. Amino acid sequence: CASRRTGNTGELFF.

The rearrangement joins TRBV12-5 to TRBJ2-2, with 8 nucleotides matching TRBD2. CDR1 is LGHNT, CDR2 FRNRAP, per germline. CDR3 length: 16 amino acids. Trimming at V came to 6 bases and at J to 4 bases, leaving 10 bases not matched to a gene. CDR3 amino acids: CASGPMPGGSTGELFF. DNA of the CDR3: TGTGCTAGTGGCCCTATGCCGGGGGGGAGCACCGGGGAGCTGTTTTTT.

V usage is TRBV5-1 and J usage is TRBJ1-4; no definite D call. The ends were cut back, 4 bases at V and 3 bases at J, with 10 bases in the middle. Germline V lookup: CDR1 SGHRS, CDR2 YFSETQ. CDR3 length equals 14 residues. The chain's CDR3 is CASSDREPNEKLFF. CDR3 bases: TGCGCCAGCAGCGACCGGGAACCTAATGAAAAACTGTTTTTT. The full variable domain, in which reference TRBV5-1 and TRBJ1-4 provide the parts outside the CDR3, is KAGVTQTPRYLIKTRGQQVTLSCSPISGHRSVSWYQQTPGQGLQFLFEYFSETQRNKGNFPGRFSGRQFSNSRSEMNVSTLELGDSALYLCASSDREPNEKLFFGSGTQLSVL.